The 23 T cell receptor beta chains listed next were all sequenced from one sample in a study of T cell repertoires in cytomegalovirus infection. TCRdb recomputed calls from the reads with MiXCR, one row per CDR3 protein. The profile covers 250,000 to 350,000 distinct CDR3 sequences, with over 20% appearing a single time and about 15% taken by the ten largest. Specimen: PBMCs. These receptors were collected from a human donor in good health (CMV status not recorded). Some clones in this sample may be carry-over from other donors' samples.

The chain links TRBV28 to TRBJ1-1; TRBD1 agrees at 9 bases. Germline loops: CDR1 MDHEN, CDR2 SYDVKM. V shed 6 bases, J shed 4 bases, and the junction held 15 bases outside the gene matches. The CDR3 runs to 17 residues. The CDR3 loop is CASSRATGGIGGTEAFF. The CDR3, as DNA: TGTGCCAGCAGCCGTGCGACAGGGGGAATTGGGGGCACTGAAGCTTTCTTT.

The V and J genes are TRBV9 and TRBJ2-1; D gene ambiguous. V was shortened by 0 bases and J by 6 bases, with 13 bases between the two germline ends. The CDR3 consists of 15 residues. The germline V gene has CDR1 SGDLS and CDR2 YYNGEE. CDR3 in amino acids: CASSVDGQRFNEQFF. CDR3 nucleotides: TGTGCCAGCAGCGTAGATGGGCAGAGATTCAATGAGCAGTTCTTC.

V usage is TRBV19 and J usage is TRBJ2-1; 10 bases map to TRBD2. The ends lost 5 bases at V and 9 bases at J; junction bases unmatched: 7. The CDR3 is made up of 14 amino acids. In germline, CDR1 is LNHDA, CDR2 SQIVND (reference sequence). For the CDR3, the DNA is TGTGCCAGTAGTGCACTAGCGGGAATGGGTGAGCAGTTCTTC. Translated, it gives CASSALAGMGEQFF.

The V gene is TRBV6-5, the J gene TRBJ2-5, with D maybe TRBD1 (6 bases). Germline V gives CDR1 MNHEY, CDR2 SVGAGI. The ends were cut back, 6 bases at V and 1 base at J, with 18 bases in the middle. CDR3 length: 16 amino acids. CDR3 DNA sequence: TGTGCCAGCAGAATGGACAGTGCTTCGATCCAAGAGACCCAGTACTTC. This sequence encodes CASRMDSASIQETQYF.

The chain carries TRBV28 and TRBJ2-7; 7 bases fit TRBD2. The CDR3 sequence is 13 residues long. The trim removed 4 bases at V and 7 bases at J, leaving 7 bases unmatched. CDR1 is MDHEN, CDR2 SYDVKM, per germline. CDR3 protein: CASSWGGGWEQYF. DNA for the CDR3: TGTGCCAGCAGTTGGGGGGGAGGGTGGGAGCAGTACTTC.

The chain links TRBV19 to TRBJ2-1; no reliable D call. This CDR3 contains 12 residues. CDR1 and CDR2 (germline): LNHDA, SQIVND (reference sequence). The germline V and J ends were trimmed by 1 base and 6 bases, with 4 bases remaining between them. CDR3 loop: CASSIASNEQFF. In DNA form, the CDR3 reads TGTGCCAGTAGTATAGCAAGCAATGAGCAGTTCTTC.

This clonotype was observed a handful of times. The J gene is TRBJ2-1, the V gene TRBV5-1, with TRBD2 matching over 10 bases. The CDR3 runs to 15 residues. Germline V CDR1 and CDR2: SGHRS, YFSETQ. With 5 bases clipped from V and 2 bases from J, the junction kept 4 bases outside the gene matches. CDR3 amino acids: CASSTSGTTYNEQFF. In nucleotides, the CDR3 is TGCGCCAGCAGTACTAGCGGGACAACCTACAATGAGCAGTTCTTC.

This clonotype was recorded a few times. V gene TRBV20-1 combines with J gene TRBJ2-1; no definite D call. V was trimmed by 6 bases and J by 6 bases, leaving 18 bases between them. This CDR3 spans 14 amino acids. CDR1 is DFQATT, CDR2 SNEGSKA, per germline (reference sequence). CDR3 sequence reads: CSAPSGPLSNEQFF. CDR3 coding DNA: TGCAGTGCCCCCTCCGGCCCGCTTAGCAATGAGCAGTTCTTC.

The rearrangement links TRBV14 to TRBJ2-3, with no clear D. Germline assignment: CDR1 SGHDN and CDR2 FVKESK. There are 13 residues in the CDR3. V was shortened by 1 base and J by 2 bases, with 4 bases between the two germline ends. The CDR3 sequence is CASSQVNTDTQYF. CDR3 nucleotides: TGTGCCAGCAGCCAAGTGAACACAGATACGCAGTATTTT. Complete variable domain (other parts from reference TRBV14 and TRBJ2-3): EAGVTQFPSHSVIEKGQTVTLRCDPISGHDNLYWYRRVMGKEIKFLLHFVKESKQDESGMPNNRFLAERTGGTYSTLKVQPAELEDSGVYFCASSQVNTDTQYFGPGTRLTVL.

CDR3: CASSFLAGVYNEQFF. The CDR3 bases are TGTGCCAGCAGTTTTCTAGCGGGAGTCTACAATGAGCAGTTCTTC. The rearrangement joins TRBV27 to TRBJ2-1; the match to TRBD2 covers 10 bases. The germline V gene has CDR1 MNHEY and CDR2 SMNVEV (reference sequence). After removal of 3 bases from V and 3 bases from J, the junction contained 2 bases not matched to a gene. This CDR3 is 15 amino acids long.

The chain recombines TRBV28 with TRBJ1-2; D is ambiguous. The CDR3 is made up of 14 amino acids. CDR1 is MDHEN and CDR2 is SYDVKM in the germline V gene. Trimming left V 6 bases short and J 4 bases short, with 15 bases between. CDR3 amino acids: CASSPTTLRYGYTF. DNA of the CDR3: TGTGCCAGCAGCCCAACCACACTACGCTATGGCTACACCTTC.

The V gene is TRBV29-1, the J gene TRBJ2-7; D is unclear. Trimming shortened V by 7 bases and J by 3 bases, and 13 bases separated the two germline ends. Germline V gene data show CDR1 as SQVTM and CDR2 as ANQGSEA. The CDR3 has 12 residues. CDR3 nucleotides: TGCAGCGCCGCAGTGAAAGTCTACGAGCAGTACTTC. It translates to CSAAVKVYEQYF.

At least ten counts were recorded for this clonotype. CDR3 sequence reads: CASSLGGQSSGANVLTF. CDR3 nucleotides: TGTGCCAGCAGCTTAGGAGGACAGAGCTCTGGGGCCAACGTCCTGACTTTC. The gene calls are TRBV7-2 and TRBJ2-6; maybe TRBD1 (6 bases). The CDR3 is made up of 17 amino acids. From germline, CDR1 is SGHTA and CDR2 FQGNSA. Trimming stripped 1 base from V and 0 bases from J, with 10 bases between.

In this sample, this clonotype turned up once. The gene calls are TRBV10-2 and TRBJ1-2; no definite D call. The germline V gene encodes CDR1 WSHSY and CDR2 SAAADI. The V gene lost 6 bases and the J gene lost 8 bases, with 13 bases spanning the gap. The CDR3 totals 12 residues. The CDR3 DNA follows: TGCGCCAGCAGACTGCTGGGCGTGGGCTACACCTTC. Protein sequence: CASRLLGVGYTF.

V gene TRBV7-9 combines with J gene TRBJ2-3; D is unclear. Trimming left V 1 base short and J 4 bases short, with 6 bases between. Germline V gene data show CDR1 as SEHNR and CDR2 as FQNEAQ (reference sequence). This CDR3 has 13 amino acids. Written as DNA, the CDR3 is TGTGCCAGCAGCTTAGGCCAGTCAGATACGCAGTATTTT. It translates to CASSLGQSDTQYF.

The V call is TRBV27, the J call TRBJ2-2, with TRBD2 matching 11 bases. The CDR3 is 16 residues long. The germline V gene encodes CDR1 MNHEY and CDR2 SMNVEV (reference sequence). Trimming cost V 2 bases and J 4 bases; bases outside gene matches: 3. The CDR3, as DNA: TGTGCCAGCAGTTTAACTAGCGGGAGATTCACCGGGGAGCTGTTTTTT. Translating gives CASSLTSGRFTGELFF.

This clonotype occurred many times. DNA of the CDR3: TGTGCCAGCAGCTTATCCCCCGGGGGGCAGTACGAGCAGTACTTC. Amino acids: CASSLSPGGQYEQYF. The rearrangement links TRBV7-3 to TRBJ2-7, with D perhaps matching TRBD2 (7 bases). This CDR3 has 15 amino acids. The V end was cut by 2 bases, the J end by 4 bases, with 15 bases between. Germline V gene sequence: CDR1 SGHTA, CDR2 FQGTGA. Full variable domain (rest looked up from reference TRBV7-3 and TRBJ2-7): GAGVSQTPSNKVTEKGKYVELRCDPISGHTALYWYRQSLGQGPEFLIYFQGTGAADDSGLPNDRFFAVRPEGSVSTLKIQRTERGDSAVYLCASSLSPGGQYEQYFGPGTRLTVT.

The V gene is TRBV7-2, the J gene TRBJ1-3; D gene unclear. Trimming shortened V by 5 bases and J by 3 bases, and 8 bases separated the two germline ends. CDR1 and CDR2 from the germline V gene are SGHTA and FQGNSA. This CDR3 has 13 amino acids. The CDR3 region is CASSDRFGNTIYF. CDR3 bases: TGTGCCAGCAGCGATCGGTTTGGAAACACCATATATTTT. Full variable domain (missing parts from reference TRBV7-2 and TRBJ1-3): GAGVSQSPSNKVTEKGKDVELRCDPISGHTALYWYRQSLGQGLEFLIYFQGNSAPDKSGLPSDRFSAERTGGSVSTLTIQRTQQEDSAVYLCASSDRFGNTIYFGEGSWLTVV.

This clonotype appeared once. The chain carries TRBV6-2 or TRBV6-3 and TRBJ2-7; 9 nucleotides line up with TRBD2. The junction had 9 bases not matched to a gene; V was cut back by 9 bases and J by 6 bases. The CDR3 spans 13 residues. The germline V gene encodes CDR1 MNHEY and CDR2 SVGEGT. CDR3 DNA sequence: TGTGCCAGGAGCGGACTAGCGCGCGGCGAGCAGTACGTC. Protein product: CARSGLARGEQYV.

This rearrangement joins TRBV6-4 to TRBJ2-3; TRBD2 aligns across 10 bases. The CDR3 is 20 amino acids. V gave up 0 bases and J gave up 1 base; unmatched junction bases: 13. The germline V gene encodes CDR1 MRHNA and CDR2 SNTAGT. The CDR3 region has the DNA TGTGCCAGCAGTGACTCGATTTCACTAGCGGGATTCGTGGGCACAGATACGCAGTATTTT. Protein product: CASSDSISLAGFVGTDTQYF.

In this sample, this clonotype turned up many times. This rearrangement joins TRBV12-3 or TRBV12-4 to TRBJ2-3, with 9 bases aligning to TRBD1. V shed 4 bases and J 4 bases; nucleotides not matched to a gene: 6. This CDR3 is 15 amino acids long. This CDR3 is CASSSQGAGADTQYF. DNA of the CDR3: TGTGCCAGCAGTTCACAGGGGGCAGGAGCAGATACGCAGTATTTT.

Ten or more counts support this clonotype. The J gene is TRBJ1-2, the V gene TRBV7-8; TRBD1 aligns across 9 bases. In germline, CDR1 is SGHVS, CDR2 FQNEAQ. The V gene end was trimmed by 5 bases and the J gene end by 4 bases; junction bases not matched to a gene: 8. CDR3 length: 15 amino acids. CDR3 coding DNA: TGTGCCAGCAGCCCCCGGACAGGGGATCCCTATGGCTACACCTTC. Amino acid sequence: CASSPRTGDPYGYTF.

This clonotype was seen repeatedly, ten times or more. The genes are TRBV11-2 and TRBJ2-1; 12 bases agree with TRBD2. Trimming took 6 bases from V and 0 from J; bases not matched to a gene: 6. This CDR3 is built from 17 residues. Looked up from germline, CDR1 is SGHAT and CDR2 is FQNNGV. CDR3 amino acids: CASRRTSGASSYNEQFF. The CDR3 coding sequence is TGTGCCAGCAGACGGACTAGCGGGGCCAGCTCCTACAATGAGCAGTTCTTC.